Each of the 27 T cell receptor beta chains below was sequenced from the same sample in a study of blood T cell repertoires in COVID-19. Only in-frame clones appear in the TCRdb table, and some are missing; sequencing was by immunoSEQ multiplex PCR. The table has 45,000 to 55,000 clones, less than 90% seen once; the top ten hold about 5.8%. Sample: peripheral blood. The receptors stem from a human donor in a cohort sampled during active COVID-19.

In DNA, the CDR3 is TGTGCCAGCAGTCACCCCGGACAGGGGGACAATGAGCAGTTCTTC. Residues: CASSHPGQGDNEQFF. The V gene is TRBV6-6, the J gene TRBJ2-1; 10 bases agree with TRBD1. Germline V lookup: CDR1 MNHNY, CDR2 SVGAGI (reference sequence). The CDR3 is 15 amino acids. Germline trimming cut 5 bases from V and 5 bases from J; bases unmatched to any gene: 6.

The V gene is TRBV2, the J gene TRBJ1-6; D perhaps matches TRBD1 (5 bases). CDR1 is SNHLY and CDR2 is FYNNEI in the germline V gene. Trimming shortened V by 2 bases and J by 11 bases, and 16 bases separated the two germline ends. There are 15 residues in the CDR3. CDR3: CASSERGAGGAPLHF. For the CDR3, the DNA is TGTGCCAGCAGTGAAAGAGGGGCAGGAGGGGCACCCCTCCACTTT.

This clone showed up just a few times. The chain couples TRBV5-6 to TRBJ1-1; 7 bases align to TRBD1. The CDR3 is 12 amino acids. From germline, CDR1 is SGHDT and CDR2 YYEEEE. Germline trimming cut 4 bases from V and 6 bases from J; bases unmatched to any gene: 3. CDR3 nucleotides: TGTGCCAGCAGCGTAACAGGGGCTGAAGCTTTCTTT. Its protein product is CASSVTGAEAFF.

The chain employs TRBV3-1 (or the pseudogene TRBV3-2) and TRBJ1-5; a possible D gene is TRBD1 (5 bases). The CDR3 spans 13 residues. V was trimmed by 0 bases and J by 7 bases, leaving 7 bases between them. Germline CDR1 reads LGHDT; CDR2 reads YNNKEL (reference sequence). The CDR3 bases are TGTGCCAGCAGCCAAGACAGGGTGCAGCCCCAGCATTTT. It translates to CASSQDRVQPQHF.

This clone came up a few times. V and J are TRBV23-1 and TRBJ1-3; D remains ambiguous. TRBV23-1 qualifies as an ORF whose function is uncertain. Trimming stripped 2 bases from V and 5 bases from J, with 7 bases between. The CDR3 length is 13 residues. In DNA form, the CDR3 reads TGCGCCAGCAGTCAAAAAGACAGAAACACCATATATTTT. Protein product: CASSQKDRNTIYF.

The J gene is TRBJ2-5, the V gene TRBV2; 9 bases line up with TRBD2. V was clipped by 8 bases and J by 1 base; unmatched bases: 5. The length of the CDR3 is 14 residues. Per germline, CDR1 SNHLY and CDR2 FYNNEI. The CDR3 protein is CASGGTSIQETQYF. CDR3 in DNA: TGTGCCAGCGGCGGGACTAGCATCCAAGAGACCCAGTACTTC.

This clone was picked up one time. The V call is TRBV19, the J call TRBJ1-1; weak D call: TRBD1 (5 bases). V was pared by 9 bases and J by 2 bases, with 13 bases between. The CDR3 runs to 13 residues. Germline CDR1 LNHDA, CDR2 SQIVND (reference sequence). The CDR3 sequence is CASLKGPNTEAFF. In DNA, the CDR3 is TGTGCCAGCCTGAAGGGGCCCAACACTGAAGCTTTCTTT.

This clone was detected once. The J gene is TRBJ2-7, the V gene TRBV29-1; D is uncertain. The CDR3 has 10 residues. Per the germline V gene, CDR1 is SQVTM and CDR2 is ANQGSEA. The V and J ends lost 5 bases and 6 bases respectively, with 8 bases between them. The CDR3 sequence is CSVRASEQYF. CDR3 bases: TGCAGCGTTAGAGCCTCCGAGCAGTACTTC.

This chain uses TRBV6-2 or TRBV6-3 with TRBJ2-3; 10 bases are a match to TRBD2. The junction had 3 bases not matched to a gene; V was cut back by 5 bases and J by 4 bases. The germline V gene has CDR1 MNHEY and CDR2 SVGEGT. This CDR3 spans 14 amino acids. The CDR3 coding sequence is TGTGCCAGCAGTAGCGGGGGGGCCCCAGATACGCAGTATTTT. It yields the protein CASSSGGAPDTQYF.

CDR3 bases: TGTGCCTGGGATTCCGGGACAGTGGGCACCATATATTTT. Residues: CAWDSGTVGTIYF. The gene calls are TRBV30 and TRBJ1-3; 7 nucleotides match TRBD1. With V trimmed by 5 bases and J by 9 bases, 10 bases remained unmatched. The CDR3 contains 13 residues. Looked up from germline, CDR1 is GTSNPN and CDR2 is SVGIG (reference sequence).

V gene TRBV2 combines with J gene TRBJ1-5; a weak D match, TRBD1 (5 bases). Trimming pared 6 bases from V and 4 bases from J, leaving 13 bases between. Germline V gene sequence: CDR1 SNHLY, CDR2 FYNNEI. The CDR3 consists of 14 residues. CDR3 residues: CASRGDSSNQPQHF. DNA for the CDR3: TGTGCCAGCAGGGGTGACAGTTCTAATCAGCCCCAGCATTTT.

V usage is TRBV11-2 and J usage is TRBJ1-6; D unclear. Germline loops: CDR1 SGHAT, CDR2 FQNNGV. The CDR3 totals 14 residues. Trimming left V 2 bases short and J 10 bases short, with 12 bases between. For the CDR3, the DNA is TGTGCCAGCAGCTTAATGAGGGTAGGGTCACCCCTCCACTTT. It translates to CASSLMRVGSPLHF. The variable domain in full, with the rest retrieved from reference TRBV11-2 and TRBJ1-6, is EAGVAQSPRYKIIEKRQSVAFWCNPISGHATLYWYQQILGQGPKLLIQFQNNGVVDDSQLPKDRFSAERLKGVDSTLKIQPAKLEDSAVYLCASSLMRVGSPLHFGNGTRLTVT.

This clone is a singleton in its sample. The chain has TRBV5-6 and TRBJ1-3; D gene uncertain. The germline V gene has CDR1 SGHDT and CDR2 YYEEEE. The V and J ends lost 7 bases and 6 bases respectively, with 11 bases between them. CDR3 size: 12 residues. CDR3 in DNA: TGTGCCAGCGGGCAGACACAAAACACCATATATTTT. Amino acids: CASGQTQNTIYF.

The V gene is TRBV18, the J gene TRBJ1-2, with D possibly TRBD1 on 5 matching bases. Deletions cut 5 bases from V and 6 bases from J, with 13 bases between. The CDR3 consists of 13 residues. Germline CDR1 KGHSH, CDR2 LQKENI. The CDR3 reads CASSSGGGHGYTF. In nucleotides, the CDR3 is TGTGCCAGCTCATCCGGGGGGGGTCATGGCTACACCTTC.

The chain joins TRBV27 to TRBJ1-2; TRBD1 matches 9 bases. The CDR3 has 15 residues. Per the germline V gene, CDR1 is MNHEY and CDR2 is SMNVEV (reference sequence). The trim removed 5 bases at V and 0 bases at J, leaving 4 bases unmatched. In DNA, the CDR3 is TGTGCCAGCAGTCCCGGGACAGGGACTAACTATGGCTACACCTTC. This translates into CASSPGTGTNYGYTF.

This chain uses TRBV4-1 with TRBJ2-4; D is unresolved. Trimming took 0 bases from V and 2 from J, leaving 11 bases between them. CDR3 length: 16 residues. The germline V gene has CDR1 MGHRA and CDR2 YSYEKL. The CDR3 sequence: CASSQDGRNSKNIQYF. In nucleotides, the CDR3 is TGCGCCAGCAGCCAAGATGGCCGTAATTCCAAAAACATTCAGTACTTC.

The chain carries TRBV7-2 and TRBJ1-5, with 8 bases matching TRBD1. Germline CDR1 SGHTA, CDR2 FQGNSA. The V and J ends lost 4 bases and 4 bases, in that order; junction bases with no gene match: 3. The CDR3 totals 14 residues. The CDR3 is CASSSRQGNQPQHF. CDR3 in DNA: TGTGCCAGCAGCTCCCGACAGGGGAATCAGCCCCAGCATTTT.

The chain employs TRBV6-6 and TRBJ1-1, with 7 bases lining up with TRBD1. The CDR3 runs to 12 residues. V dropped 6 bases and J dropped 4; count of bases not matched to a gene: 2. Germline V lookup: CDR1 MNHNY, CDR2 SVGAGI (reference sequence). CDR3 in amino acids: CASRGQSTEAFF. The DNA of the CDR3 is TGTGCCAGCAGGGGACAGTCCACTGAAGCTTTCTTT.

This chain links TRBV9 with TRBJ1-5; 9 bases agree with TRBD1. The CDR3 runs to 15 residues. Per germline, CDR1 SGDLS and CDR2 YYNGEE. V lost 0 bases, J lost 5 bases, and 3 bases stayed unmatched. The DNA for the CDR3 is TGTGCCAGCAGCGTAGATGGGACAGGGTATCAGCCCCAGCATTTT. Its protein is CASSVDGTGYQPQHF.

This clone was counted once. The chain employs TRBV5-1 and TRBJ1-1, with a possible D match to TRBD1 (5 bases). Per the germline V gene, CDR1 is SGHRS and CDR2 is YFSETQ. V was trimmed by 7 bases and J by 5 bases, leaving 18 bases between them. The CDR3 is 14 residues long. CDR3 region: CASFGGRLKTEAFF. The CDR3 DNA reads TGCGCCAGCTTCGGGGGACGGTTAAAGACTGAAGCTTTCTTT.

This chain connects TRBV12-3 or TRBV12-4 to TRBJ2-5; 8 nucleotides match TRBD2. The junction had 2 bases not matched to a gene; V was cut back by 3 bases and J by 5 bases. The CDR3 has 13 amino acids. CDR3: CASSFASGETQYF. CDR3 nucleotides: TGTGCCAGCAGTTTCGCTAGCGGGGAGACCCAGTACTTC.

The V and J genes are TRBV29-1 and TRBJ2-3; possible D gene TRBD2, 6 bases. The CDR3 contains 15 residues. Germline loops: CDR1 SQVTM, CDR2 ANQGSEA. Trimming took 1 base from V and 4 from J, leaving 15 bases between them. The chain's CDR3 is CSVEVAGFRPDTQYF. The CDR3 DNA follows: TGCAGCGTTGAAGTCGCGGGGTTCCGGCCAGATACGCAGTATTTT.

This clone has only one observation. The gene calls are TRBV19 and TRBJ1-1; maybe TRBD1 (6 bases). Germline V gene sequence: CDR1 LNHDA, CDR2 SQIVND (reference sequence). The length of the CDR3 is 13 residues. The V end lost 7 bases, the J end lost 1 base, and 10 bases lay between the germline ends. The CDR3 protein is CASKETGNTEAFF. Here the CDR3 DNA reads TGTGCCAGTAAGGAGACAGGGAACACTGAAGCTTTCTTT.

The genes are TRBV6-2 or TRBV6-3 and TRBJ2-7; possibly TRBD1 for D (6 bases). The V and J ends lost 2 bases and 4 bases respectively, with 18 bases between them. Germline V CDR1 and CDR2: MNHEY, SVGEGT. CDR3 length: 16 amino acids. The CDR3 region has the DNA TGTGCCAGCAGTTACCGAAGAGGGCCAAGGGGGTACGAGCAGTACTTC. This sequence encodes CASSYRRGPRGYEQYF.

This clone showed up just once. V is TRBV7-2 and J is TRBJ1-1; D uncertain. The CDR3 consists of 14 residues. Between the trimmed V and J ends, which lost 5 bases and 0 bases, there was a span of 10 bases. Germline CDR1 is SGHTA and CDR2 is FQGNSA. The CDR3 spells CASSLKLVNTEAFF. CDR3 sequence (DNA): TGTGCCAGCAGCCTAAAGTTAGTGAACACTGAAGCTTTCTTT. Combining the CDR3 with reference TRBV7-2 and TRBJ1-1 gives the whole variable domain GAGVSQSPSNKVTEKGKDVELRCDPISGHTALYWYRQSLGQGLEFLIYFQGNSAPDKSGLPSDRFSAERTGGSVSTLTIQRTQQEDSAVYLCASSLKLVNTEAFFGQGTRLTVV.

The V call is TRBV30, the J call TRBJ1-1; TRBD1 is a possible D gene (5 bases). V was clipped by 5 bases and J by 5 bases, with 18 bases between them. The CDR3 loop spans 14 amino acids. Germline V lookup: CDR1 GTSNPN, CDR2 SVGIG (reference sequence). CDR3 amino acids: CAWSLGWGGTEAFF. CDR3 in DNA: TGTGCCTGGTCCCTCGGTTGGGGGGGGACTGAAGCTTTCTTT.

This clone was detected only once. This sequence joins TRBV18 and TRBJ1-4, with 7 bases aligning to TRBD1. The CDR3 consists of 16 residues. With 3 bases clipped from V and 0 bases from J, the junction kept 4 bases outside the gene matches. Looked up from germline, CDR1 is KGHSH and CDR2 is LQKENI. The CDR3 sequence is CASSPLDRATNEKLFF. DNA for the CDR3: TGTGCCAGCTCACCGCTTGACAGGGCAACTAATGAAAAACTGTTTTTT.